This entry lists 16 T cell receptor beta chains sequenced from one sample in a study of T cell responses to AZD1222 COVID-19 vaccine (dated by TCRdb to about 2021). Library preparation employed the immunoSEQ multiplex PCR assay. The table was pulled from immuneACCESS by TCRdb, which kept in-frame rearrangements only. Such tables lose some clones; where checked, under half of the loss comes from unresolved V genes, and the rest has no known cause. This sample holds some 120,000 clones; roughly 87% were observed only once. The top ten clonotypes cover just under 10% of the sample. The time point label here, explained by the study, means: baseline before first vaccination. Material: peripheral blood, obtained on day 0 of AZD1222 vaccination. Source of these receptors: an adult in good health.

The chain is built from TRBV7-9 and TRBJ2-2; D not certain. Germline assignment: CDR1 SEHNR and CDR2 FQNEAQ (reference sequence). The CDR3 contains 12 residues. Trimming pared 0 bases from V and 6 bases from J, leaving 2 bases between. This CDR3 reads CASSLAPGELFF. In DNA, the CDR3 is TGTGCCAGCAGCTTAGCGCCCGGGGAGCTGTTTTTT.

This chain uses TRBV5-6 with TRBJ1-3, with D maybe TRBD1 (5 bases). The CDR3 runs to 13 residues. CDR1 is SGHDT and CDR2 is YYEEEE in the germline V gene. Trimming pared 2 bases from V and 3 bases from J, leaving 6 bases between. CDR3 amino acids: CASSFQGGNTIYF. The CDR3 DNA is TGTGCCAGCAGCTTTCAGGGTGGAAACACCATATATTTT.

On this clone itself: The same CDR3 also results from other DNA sequences found in this sample. V gene TRBV6-1 combines with J gene TRBJ2-6; D ambiguous. Germline V gene data show CDR1 as MNHNS and CDR2 as SASEGT. This CDR3 has 15 residues. Trimming left V 1 base short and J 0 bases short, with 4 bases between. DNA for the CDR3: TGTGCCAGCAGTGAAGGCAGCTCTGGGGCCAACGTCCTGACTTTC. Residues: CASSEGSSGANVLTF.

A single count supports this clone. The chain combines TRBV6-2 or TRBV6-3 with TRBJ2-7; D is unclear. The germline V and J ends were trimmed by 5 bases and 3 bases, with 11 bases remaining between them. CDR3 length: 13 amino acids. Looked up from germline, CDR1 is MNHEY and CDR2 is SVGEGT. The CDR3 here is CASSPSVDYEQYF. Written as DNA, the CDR3 is TGTGCCAGCAGTCCATCCGTGGACTACGAGCAGTACTTC.

Here the CDR3 reads CASRNLRGYTF. CDR3 DNA sequence: TGTGCCAGCAGGAACCTACGAGGGTACACCTTC. This chain joins TRBV6-5 and TRBJ1-2, with no clear D. Trimming took 6 bases from V and 11 from J, leaving 13 bases between them. The length of the CDR3 is 11 residues. In germline, CDR1 is MNHEY, CDR2 SVGAGI.

The chain has TRBV6-5 and TRBJ1-6, with TRBD1 as a possible D gene (6 bases). The CDR3 runs to 14 residues. V lost 2 bases and J 7 bases, leaving 9 bases between the germline ends. CDR1 is MNHEY and CDR2 is SVGAGI in the germline V gene. The CDR3 DNA is TGTGCCAGCAGTTACGGACAGAAAAATTCACCCCTCCACTTT. Translating it yields CASSYGQKNSPLHF.

The V call is TRBV4-3, the J call TRBJ2-7; 7 bases are shared with TRBD2. The CDR3 has 15 amino acids. V shed 0 bases and J 2 bases; nucleotides not matched to a gene: 4. Germline-derived CDR1 and CDR2 are LGHNA and YSLEER. The DNA of the CDR3 is TGCGCCAGCAGCCAAGACTCCGCGGGAGCCTACGAGCAGTACTTC. It translates to CASSQDSAGAYEQYF.

The V and J genes are TRBV2 and TRBJ1-5; D perhaps matches TRBD1 (5 bases). The V gene's germline CDR1 is SNHLY and CDR2 FYNNEI. The CDR3 runs 13 residues. The germline V and J ends were trimmed by 5 bases and 8 bases, with 13 bases remaining between them. The CDR3 region has the DNA TGTGCCAGCAGTACAGGCCGTGGGGAGCCCCAGCATTTT. As protein: CASSTGRGEPQHF.

DNA of the CDR3: TGCAGTGCTAGAGGCGCCTACGAGCAGTACTTC. It translates to CSARGAYEQYF. The V gene is TRBV20-1, the J gene TRBJ2-7; no clear D. This CDR3 is built from 11 residues. Trimming removed 1 base at V and 2 bases at J, with 3 bases between. CDR1 is DFQATT and CDR2 is SNEGSKA in the germline V gene (reference sequence).

This clone was seen a single time. V gene TRBV3-1 (or the pseudogene TRBV3-2) combines with J gene TRBJ1-1; perhaps TRBD1 as D (5 bases). The CDR3 length is 14 residues. Germline lookup yields CDR1 LGHDT and CDR2 YNNKEL (reference sequence). V was trimmed by 4 bases and J by 0 bases, leaving 9 bases between them. CDR3 nucleotide sequence: TGTGCCAGCAGCCGAACAGGCTTGAACACTGAAGCTTTCTTT. Its translation: CASSRTGLNTEAFF.

The gene calls are TRBV5-1 and TRBJ2-5; 11 nucleotides agree with TRBD2. There are 16 residues in the CDR3. Germline V gene sequence: CDR1 SGHRS, CDR2 YFSETQ. J lost 4 bases, V lost 4 bases, and 9 bases had no gene match. The DNA of the CDR3 is TGCGCCAGCAGCCCTCATTTAGCGGGAGGGGGAGAGACCCAGTACTTC. It is translated as CASSPHLAGGGETQYF.

The rearrangement uses TRBV7-2 and TRBJ1-1; TRBD1 is a possible D gene (5 bases). The germline CDR1 and CDR2 sequences are SGHTA and FQGNSA. The length of the CDR3 is 14 residues. V lost 7 bases and J 0 bases, leaving 12 bases between the germline ends. CDR3 in DNA: TGTGCCAGCATCCGGGGGGTGATGAACACTGAAGCTTTCTTT. It codes for CASIRGVMNTEAFF.

The chain carries TRBV20-1 and TRBJ2-1; no reliable D call. Germline V gene sequence: CDR1 DFQATT, CDR2 SNEGSKA (reference sequence). The CDR3 is 11 residues long. With 0 bases removed from V and 9 bases from J, the gap between germline ends came to 6 bases. The CDR3 DNA sequence: TGCAGTGCTAGAGATTTGCTTGAGCAGTTCTTC. It codes for CSARDLLEQFF.

The chain links TRBV7-2 to TRBJ1-2; 9 nucleotides match TRBD1. CDR3 length: 15 amino acids. Germline values: CDR1 SGHTA, CDR2 FQGNSA. The junction had 7 bases not matched to a gene; V was cut back by 5 bases and J by 3 bases. The CDR3 nucleotides are TGTGCCAGCAGCCCACGGACAGGGGCAGACTATGGCTACACCTTC. Protein product: CASSPRTGADYGYTF. Based on the CDR3 plus reference TRBV7-2 and TRBJ1-2, the full variable domain is GAGVSQSPSNKVTEKGKDVELRCDPISGHTALYWYRQSLGQGLEFLIYFQGNSAPDKSGLPSDRFSAERTGGSVSTLTIQRTQQEDSAVYLCASSPRTGADYGYTFGSGTRLTVV.

The rearrangement uses TRBV7-2 and TRBJ1-3; 7 bases map to TRBD1. Looked up from germline, CDR1 is SGHTA and CDR2 is FQGNSA. The CDR3 loop spans 14 amino acids. V dropped 5 bases and J dropped 2; count of bases not matched to a gene: 3. CDR3 in DNA: TGTGCCAGCAGCCAACAGGGGCCTGGAAACACCATATATTTT. Translation gives CASSQQGPGNTIYF.

The rearrangement links TRBV7-6 to TRBJ2-1; 7 nucleotides line up with TRBD1. J was trimmed by 7 bases and V by 8 bases; bases with no gene match: 11. Germline CDR1 and CDR2: SGHVS and FNYEAQ. The CDR3 spans 14 residues. Here the CDR3 DNA reads TGTGCCAGCCGGAAGGGGGCGGTGGGGAATGAGCAGTTCTTC. Its protein is CASRKGAVGNEQFF.